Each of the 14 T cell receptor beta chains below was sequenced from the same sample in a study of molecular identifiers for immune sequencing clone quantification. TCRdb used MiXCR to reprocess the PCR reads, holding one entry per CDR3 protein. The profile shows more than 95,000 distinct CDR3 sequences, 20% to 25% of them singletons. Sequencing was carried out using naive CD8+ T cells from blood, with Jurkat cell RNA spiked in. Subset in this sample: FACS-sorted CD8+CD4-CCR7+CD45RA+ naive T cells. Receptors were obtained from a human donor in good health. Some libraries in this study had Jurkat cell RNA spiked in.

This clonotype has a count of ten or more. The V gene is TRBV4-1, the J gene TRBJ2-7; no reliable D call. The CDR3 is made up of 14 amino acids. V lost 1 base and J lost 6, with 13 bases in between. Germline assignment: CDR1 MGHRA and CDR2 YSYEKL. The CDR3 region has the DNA TGCGCCAGCAGCCAAGCCCGTGGGGAAGTCGAGCAGTACTTC. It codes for CASSQARGEVEQYF.

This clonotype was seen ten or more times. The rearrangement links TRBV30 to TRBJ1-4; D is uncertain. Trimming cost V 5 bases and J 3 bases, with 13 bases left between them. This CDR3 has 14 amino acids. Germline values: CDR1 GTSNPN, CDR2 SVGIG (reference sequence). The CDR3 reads CAWSRAASNEKLFF. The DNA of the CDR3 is TGTGCCTGGTCCAGAGCTGCCTCTAATGAAAAACTGTTTTTT.

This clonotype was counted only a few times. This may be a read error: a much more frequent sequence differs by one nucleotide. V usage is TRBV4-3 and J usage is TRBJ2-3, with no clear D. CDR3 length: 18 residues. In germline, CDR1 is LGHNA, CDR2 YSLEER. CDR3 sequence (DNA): TGCGCCAGCGGCCAAGATTATACGGCCGGCGGCAGCACAGATACGCAGTATTTT. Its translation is CASGQDYTAGGSTDTQYF.

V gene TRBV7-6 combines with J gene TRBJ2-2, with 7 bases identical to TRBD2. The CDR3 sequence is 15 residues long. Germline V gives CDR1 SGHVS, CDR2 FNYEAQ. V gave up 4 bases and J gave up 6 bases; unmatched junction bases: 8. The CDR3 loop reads CASSSGLVLPGELFF. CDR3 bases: TGTGCCAGCAGCTCAGGACTAGTTTTACCCGGGGAGCTGTTTTTT.

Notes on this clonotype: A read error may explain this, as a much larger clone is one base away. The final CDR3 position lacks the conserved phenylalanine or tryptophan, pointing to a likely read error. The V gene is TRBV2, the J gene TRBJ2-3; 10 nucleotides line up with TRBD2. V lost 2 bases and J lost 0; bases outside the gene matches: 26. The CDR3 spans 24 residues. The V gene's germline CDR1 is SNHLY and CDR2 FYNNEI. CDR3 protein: CASSEFLGWGLEALAGASTDTQYS. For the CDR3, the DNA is TGTGCCAGCAGTGAATTTCTTGGTTGGGGACTTGAGGCCCTAGCGGGGGCAAGCACAGATACGCAGTATTCT.

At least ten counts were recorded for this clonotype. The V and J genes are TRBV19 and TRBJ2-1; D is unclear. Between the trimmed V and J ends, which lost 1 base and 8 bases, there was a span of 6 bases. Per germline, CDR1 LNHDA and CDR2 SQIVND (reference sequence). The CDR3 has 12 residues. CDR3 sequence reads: CASSIGVHEQFF. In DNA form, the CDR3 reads TGTGCCAGTAGTATAGGGGTCCATGAGCAGTTCTTC.

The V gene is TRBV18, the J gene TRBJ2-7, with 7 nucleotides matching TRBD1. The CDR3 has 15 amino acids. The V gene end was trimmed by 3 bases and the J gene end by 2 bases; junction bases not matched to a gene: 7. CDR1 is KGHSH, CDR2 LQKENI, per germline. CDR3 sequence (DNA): TGTGCCAGCTCACCCCGGGACAGAGTAACCTACGAGCAGTACTTC. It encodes CASSPRDRVTYEQYF.

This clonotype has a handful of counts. CDR3 coding DNA: TGTGCCAGCAGCTTCGAGTTAGCAGAGACCCAGTACTTC. This gives the protein CASSFELAETQYF. V is TRBV7-9 and J is TRBJ2-5, with no clear D. In germline, CDR1 is SEHNR, CDR2 FQNEAQ (reference sequence). This CDR3 is built from 13 residues. V was shortened by 3 bases and J by 4 bases, with 9 bases between the two germline ends.

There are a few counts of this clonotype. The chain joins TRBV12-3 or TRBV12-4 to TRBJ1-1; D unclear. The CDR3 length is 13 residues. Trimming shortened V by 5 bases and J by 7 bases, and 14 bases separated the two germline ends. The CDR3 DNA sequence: TGTGCCAGCAGTCAGTTGTGGGAGGATGAAGCTTTCTTT. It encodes CASSQLWEDEAFF.

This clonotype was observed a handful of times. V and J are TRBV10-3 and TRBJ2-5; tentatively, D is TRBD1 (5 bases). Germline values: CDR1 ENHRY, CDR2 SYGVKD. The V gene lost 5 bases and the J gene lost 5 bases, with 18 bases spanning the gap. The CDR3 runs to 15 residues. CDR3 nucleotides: TGTGCCATCAGTTCAGGGTCATCCAGTACGGAGACCCAGTACTTC. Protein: CAISSGSSSTETQYF.

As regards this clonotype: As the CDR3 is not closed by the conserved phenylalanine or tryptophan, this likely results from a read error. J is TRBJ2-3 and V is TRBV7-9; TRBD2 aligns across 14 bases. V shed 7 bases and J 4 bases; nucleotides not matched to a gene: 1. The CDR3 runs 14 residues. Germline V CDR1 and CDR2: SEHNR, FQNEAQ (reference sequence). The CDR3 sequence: CASTGLAGADTQYV. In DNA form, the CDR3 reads TGTGCCAGCACGGGACTAGCGGGAGCAGATACGCAGTATGTT.

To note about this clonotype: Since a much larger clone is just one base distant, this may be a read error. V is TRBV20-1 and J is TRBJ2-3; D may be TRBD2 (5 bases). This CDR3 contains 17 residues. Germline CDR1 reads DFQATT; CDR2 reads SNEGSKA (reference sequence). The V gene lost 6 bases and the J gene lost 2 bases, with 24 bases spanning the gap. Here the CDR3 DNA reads TGCAGTGCCCGGGGAAGGTTGGATGGTGCCTACACAGATACGCAGTATTTT. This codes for CSARGRLDGAYTDTQYF.

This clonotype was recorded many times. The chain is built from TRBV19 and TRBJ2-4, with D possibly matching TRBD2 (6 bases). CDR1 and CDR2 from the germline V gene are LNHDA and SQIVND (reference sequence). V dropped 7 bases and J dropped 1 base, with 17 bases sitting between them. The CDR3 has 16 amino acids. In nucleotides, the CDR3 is TGTGCCAGTACCTTGGGCACCCGGGGGGCCAAAAACATTCAGTACTTC. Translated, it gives CASTLGTRGAKNIQYF.

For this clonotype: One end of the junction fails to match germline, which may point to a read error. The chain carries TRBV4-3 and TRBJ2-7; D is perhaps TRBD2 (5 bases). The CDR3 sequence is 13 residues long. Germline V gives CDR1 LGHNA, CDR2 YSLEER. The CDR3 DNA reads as TGCGCCGGCAGCCAAGATCGGGGCTACGAGCAGTACTTC. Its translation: CAGSQDRGYEQYF.